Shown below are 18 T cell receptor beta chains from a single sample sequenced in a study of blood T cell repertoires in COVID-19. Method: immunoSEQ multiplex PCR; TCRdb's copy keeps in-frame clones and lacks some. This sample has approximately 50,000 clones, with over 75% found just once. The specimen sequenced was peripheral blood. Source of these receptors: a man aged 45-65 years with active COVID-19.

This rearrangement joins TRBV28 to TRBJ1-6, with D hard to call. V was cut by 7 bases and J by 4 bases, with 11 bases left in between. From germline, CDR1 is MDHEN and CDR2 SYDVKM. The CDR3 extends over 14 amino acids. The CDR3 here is CASTLGVYNSPLHF. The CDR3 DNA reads TGTGCCAGCACCCTCGGGGTTTATAATTCACCCCTCCACTTT. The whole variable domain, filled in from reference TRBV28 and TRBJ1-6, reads DVKVTQSSRYLVKRTGEKVFLECVQDMDHENMFWYRQDPGLGLRLIYFSYDVKMKEKGDIPEGYSVSREKKERFSLILESASTNQTSMYLCASTLGVYNSPLHFGNGTRLTVT.

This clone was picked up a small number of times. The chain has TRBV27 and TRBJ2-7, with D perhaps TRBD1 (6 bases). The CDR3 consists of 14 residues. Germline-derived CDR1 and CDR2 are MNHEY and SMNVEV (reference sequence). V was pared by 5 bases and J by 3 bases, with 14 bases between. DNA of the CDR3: TGTGCCAGCAGTCCCACAGGGCCCCGCTACGAGCAGTACTTC. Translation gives CASSPTGPRYEQYF.

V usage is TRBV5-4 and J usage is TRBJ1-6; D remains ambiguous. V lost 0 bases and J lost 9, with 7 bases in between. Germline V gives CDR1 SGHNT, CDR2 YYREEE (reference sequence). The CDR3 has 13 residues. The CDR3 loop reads CASSLGIGSPLHF. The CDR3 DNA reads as TGTGCCAGCAGCTTGGGAATCGGTTCACCCCTCCACTTT. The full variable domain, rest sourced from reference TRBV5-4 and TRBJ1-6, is ETGVTQSPTHLIKTRGQQVTLRCSSQSGHNTVSWYQQALGQGPQFIFQYYREEENGRGNFPPRFSGLQFPNYSSELNVNALELDDSALYLCASSLGIGSPLHFGNGTRLTVT.

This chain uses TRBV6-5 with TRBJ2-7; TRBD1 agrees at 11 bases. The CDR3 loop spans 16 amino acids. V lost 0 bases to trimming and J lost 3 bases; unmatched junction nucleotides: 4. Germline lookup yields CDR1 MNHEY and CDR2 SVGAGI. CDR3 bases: TGTGCCAGCAGTTACTCGGGGACAGGGGGGGGCTACGAGCAGTACTTC. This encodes CASSYSGTGGGYEQYF.

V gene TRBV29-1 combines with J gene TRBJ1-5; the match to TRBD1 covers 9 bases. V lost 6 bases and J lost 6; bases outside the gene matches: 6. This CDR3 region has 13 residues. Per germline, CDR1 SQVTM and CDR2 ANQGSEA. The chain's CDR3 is CSVGKDRGQPQHF. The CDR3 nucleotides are TGCAGCGTGGGAAAGGACAGGGGTCAGCCCCAGCATTTT.

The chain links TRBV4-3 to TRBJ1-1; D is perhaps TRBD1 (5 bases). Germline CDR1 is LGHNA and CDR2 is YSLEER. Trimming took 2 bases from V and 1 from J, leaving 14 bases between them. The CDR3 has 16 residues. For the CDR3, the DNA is TGCGCCAGCAGCCAATGGTTTGGCGGGACGAACACTGAAGCTTTCTTT. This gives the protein CASSQWFGGTNTEAFF.

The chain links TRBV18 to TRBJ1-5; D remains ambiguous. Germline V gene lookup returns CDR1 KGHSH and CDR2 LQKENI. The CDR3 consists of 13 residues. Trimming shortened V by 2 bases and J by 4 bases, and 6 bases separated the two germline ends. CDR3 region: CASSPLENQPQHF. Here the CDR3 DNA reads TGTGCCAGCTCACCATTGGAGAATCAGCCCCAGCATTTT. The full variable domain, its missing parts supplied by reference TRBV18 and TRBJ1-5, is NAGVMQNPRHLVRRRGQEARLRCSPMKGHSHVYWYRQLPEEGLKFMVYLQKENIIDESGMPKERFSAEFPKEGPSILRIQQVVRGDSAAYFCASSPLENQPQHFGDGTRLSIL.

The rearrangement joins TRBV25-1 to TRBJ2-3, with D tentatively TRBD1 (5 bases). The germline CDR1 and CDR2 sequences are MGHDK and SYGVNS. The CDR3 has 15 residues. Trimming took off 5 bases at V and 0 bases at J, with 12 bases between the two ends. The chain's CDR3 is CASSTQGTSTDTQYF. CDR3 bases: TGTGCCAGCAGTACCCAGGGAACTAGCACAGATACGCAGTATTTT.

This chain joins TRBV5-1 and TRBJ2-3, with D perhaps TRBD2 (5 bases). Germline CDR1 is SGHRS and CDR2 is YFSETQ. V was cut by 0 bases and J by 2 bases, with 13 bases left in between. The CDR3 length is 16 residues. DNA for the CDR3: TGCGCCAGCAGCTTGGCCTCCACTAGTGACACAGATACGCAGTATTTT. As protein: CASSLASTSDTDTQYF. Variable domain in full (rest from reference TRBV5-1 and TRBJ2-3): KAGVTQTPRYLIKTRGQQVTLSCSPISGHRSVSWYQQTPGQGLQFLFEYFSETQRNKGNFPGRFSGRQFSNSRSEMNVSTLELGDSALYLCASSLASTSDTDTQYFGPGTRLTVL.

In DNA, the CDR3 is TGTGCCAGCAGCTTAGGGTTCAGGACTGAAGCTTTCTTT. The encoded protein is CASSLGFRTEAFF. The rearrangement uses TRBV7-3 and TRBJ1-1; D remains ambiguous. This CDR3 contains 13 residues. V lost 2 bases and J lost 5, with 9 bases in between. Germline CDR1 is SGHTA and CDR2 is FQGTGA. The whole variable domain, remainder taken from reference TRBV7-3 and TRBJ1-1, is GAGVSQTPSNKVTEKGKYVELRCDPISGHTALYWYRQSLGQGPEFLIYFQGTGAADDSGLPNDRFFAVRPEGSVSTLKIQRTERGDSAVYLCASSLGFRTEAFFGQGTRLTVV.

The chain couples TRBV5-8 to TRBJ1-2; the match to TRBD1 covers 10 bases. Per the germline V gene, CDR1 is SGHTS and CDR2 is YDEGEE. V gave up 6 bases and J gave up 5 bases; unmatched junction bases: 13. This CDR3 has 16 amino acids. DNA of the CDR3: TGTGCCAGCAAAAAAGCTGGGACAGGGGTTCGGTATGGCTACACCTTC. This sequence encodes CASKKAGTGVRYGYTF.

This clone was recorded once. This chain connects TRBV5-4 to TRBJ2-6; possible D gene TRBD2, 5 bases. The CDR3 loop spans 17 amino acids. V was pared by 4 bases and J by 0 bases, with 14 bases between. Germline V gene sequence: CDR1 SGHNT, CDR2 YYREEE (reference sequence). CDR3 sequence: CASSAGLIGSGANVLTF. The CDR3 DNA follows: TGTGCCAGCAGCGCTGGACTGATAGGCTCTGGGGCCAACGTCCTGACTTTC.

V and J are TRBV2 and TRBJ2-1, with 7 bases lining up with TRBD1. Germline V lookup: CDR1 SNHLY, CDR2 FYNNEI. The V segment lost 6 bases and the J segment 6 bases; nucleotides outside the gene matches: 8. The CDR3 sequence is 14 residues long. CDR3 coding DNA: TGTGCCAGCAGGTTCACAGGGGAAGGCAATGAGCAGTTCTTC. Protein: CASRFTGEGNEQFF.

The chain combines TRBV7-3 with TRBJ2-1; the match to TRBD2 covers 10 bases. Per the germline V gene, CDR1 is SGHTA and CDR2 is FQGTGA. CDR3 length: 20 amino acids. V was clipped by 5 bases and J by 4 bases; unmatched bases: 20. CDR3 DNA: TGTGCCAGCAGCCCAATGATCAGCGGGAGGGCAGGTATCGGGTACAATGAGCAGTTCTTC. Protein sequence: CASSPMISGRAGIGYNEQFF. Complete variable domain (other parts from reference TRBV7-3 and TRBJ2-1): GAGVSQTPSNKVTEKGKYVELRCDPISGHTALYWYRQSLGQGPEFLIYFQGTGAADDSGLPNDRFFAVRPEGSVSTLKIQRTERGDSAVYLCASSPMISGRAGIGYNEQFFGPGTRLTVL.

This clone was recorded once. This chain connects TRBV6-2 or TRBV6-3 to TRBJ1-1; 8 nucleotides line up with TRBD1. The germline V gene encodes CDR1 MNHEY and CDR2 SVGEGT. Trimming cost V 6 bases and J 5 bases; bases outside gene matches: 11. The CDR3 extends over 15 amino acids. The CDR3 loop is CASSSYDRGGTEAFF. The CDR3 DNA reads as TGTGCCAGCAGCTCCTATGACAGGGGAGGAACTGAAGCTTTCTTT.

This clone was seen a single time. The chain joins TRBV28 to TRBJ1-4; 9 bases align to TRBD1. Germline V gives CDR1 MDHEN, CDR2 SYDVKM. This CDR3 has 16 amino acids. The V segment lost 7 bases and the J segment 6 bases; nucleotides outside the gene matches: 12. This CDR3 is CASKGQGFFWDEKLFF. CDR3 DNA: TGTGCCAGCAAGGGACAGGGATTCTTTTGGGATGAAAAACTGTTTTTT.

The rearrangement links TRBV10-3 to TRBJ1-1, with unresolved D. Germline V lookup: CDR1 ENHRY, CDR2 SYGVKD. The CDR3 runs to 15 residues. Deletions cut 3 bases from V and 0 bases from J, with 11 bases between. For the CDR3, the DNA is TGTGCCATCAGTGACGAGGCTTCGATGAACACTGAAGCTTTCTTT. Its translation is CAISDEASMNTEAFF.

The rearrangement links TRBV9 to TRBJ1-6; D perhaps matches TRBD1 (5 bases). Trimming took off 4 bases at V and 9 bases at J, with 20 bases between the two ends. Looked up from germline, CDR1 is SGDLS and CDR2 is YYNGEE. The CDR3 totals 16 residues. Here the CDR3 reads CASSPVGGEASSPLHF. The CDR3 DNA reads TGTGCCAGCAGCCCTGTTGGGGGGGAGGCCTCTTCACCCCTCCACTTT.